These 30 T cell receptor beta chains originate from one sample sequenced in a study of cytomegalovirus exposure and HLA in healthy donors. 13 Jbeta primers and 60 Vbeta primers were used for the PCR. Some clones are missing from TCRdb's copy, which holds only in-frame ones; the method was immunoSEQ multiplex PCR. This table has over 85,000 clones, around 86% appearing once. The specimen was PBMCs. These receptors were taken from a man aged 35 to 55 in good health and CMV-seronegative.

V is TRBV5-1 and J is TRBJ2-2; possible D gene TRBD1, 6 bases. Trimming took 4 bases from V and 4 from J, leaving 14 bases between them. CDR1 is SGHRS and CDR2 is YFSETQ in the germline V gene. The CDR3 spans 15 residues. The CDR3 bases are TGCGCCAGCAGCGCGGATACAGGGCCCACCGGGGAGCTGTTTTTT. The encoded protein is CASSADTGPTGELFF. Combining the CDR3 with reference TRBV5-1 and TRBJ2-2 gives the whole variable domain KAGVTQTPRYLIKTRGQQVTLSCSPISGHRSVSWYQQTPGQGLQFLFEYFSETQRNKGNFPGRFSGRQFSNSRSEMNVSTLELGDSALYLCASSADTGPTGELFFGEGSRLTVL.

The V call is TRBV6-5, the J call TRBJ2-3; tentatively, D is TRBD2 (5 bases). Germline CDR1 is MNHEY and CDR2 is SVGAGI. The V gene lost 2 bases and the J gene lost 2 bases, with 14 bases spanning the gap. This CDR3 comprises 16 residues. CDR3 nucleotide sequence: TGTGCCAGCAGTTACAGCCGGGGAACTTTCACAGATACGCAGTATTTT. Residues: CASSYSRGTFTDTQYF.

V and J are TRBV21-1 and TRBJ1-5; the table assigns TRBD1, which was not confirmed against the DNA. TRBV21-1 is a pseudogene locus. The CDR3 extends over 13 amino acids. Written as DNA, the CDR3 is TGTGCCAGCAGTCACAGGCGCAATCAGCCCCAGCATTTT. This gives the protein CASSHRRNQPQHF.

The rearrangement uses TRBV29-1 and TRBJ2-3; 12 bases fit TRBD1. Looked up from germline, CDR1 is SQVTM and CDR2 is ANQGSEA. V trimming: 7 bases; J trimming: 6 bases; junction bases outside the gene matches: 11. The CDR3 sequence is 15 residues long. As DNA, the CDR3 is TGCAGCGGTACCGGGACAGGGGGCATATTCGATACGCAGTATTTT. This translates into CSGTGTGGIFDTQYF.

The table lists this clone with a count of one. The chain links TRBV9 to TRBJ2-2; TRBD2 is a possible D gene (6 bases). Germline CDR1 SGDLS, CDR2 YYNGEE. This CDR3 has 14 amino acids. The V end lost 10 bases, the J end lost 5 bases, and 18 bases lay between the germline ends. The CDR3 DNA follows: TGTGCCTCCTCGGGACTTCCTGATACCGGGGAGCTGTTTTTT. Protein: CASSGLPDTGELFF. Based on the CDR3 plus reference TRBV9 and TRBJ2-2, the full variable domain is DSGVTQTPKHLITATGQRVTLRCSPRSGDLSVYWYQQSLDQGLQFLIQYYNGEERAKGNILERFSAQQFPDLHSELNLSSLELGDSALYFCASSGLPDTGELFFGEGSRLTVL.

Here the CDR3 DNA reads TGTGCCAGCTCACCAGAGGCAGGGGGTAGGTCTGAAGCTTTCTTT. Encoded protein: CASSPEAGGRSEAFF. The chain recombines TRBV18 with TRBJ1-1; 7 bases map to TRBD1. V shed 2 bases, J shed 6 bases, and the junction held 9 bases outside the gene matches. The CDR3 is made up of 15 amino acids. Germline loops: CDR1 KGHSH, CDR2 LQKENI.

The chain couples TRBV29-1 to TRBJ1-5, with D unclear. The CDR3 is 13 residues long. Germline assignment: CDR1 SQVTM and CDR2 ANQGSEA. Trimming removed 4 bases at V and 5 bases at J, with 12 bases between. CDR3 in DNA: TGCAGCGTTGTATCGGGGTCCGATCAGCCCCAGCATTTT. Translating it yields CSVVSGSDQPQHF.

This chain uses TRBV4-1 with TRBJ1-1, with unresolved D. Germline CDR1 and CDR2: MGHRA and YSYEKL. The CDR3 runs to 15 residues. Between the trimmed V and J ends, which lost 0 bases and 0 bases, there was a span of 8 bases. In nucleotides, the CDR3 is TGCGCCAGCAGCCAAGAAGCCGCGATGAACACTGAAGCTTTCTTT. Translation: CASSQEAAMNTEAFF.

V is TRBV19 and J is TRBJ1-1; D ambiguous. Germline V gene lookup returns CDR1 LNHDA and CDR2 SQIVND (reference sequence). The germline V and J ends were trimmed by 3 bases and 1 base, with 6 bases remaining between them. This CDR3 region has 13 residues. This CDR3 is CASSIRQNTEAFF. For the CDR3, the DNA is TGTGCCAGTAGTATCAGACAGAACACTGAAGCTTTCTTT.

CDR3 protein: CASSTADTQYF. CDR3 DNA sequence: TGTGCCAGCAGCACGGCAGATACGCAGTATTTT. The rearrangement uses TRBV7-9 and TRBJ2-3; D is undetermined. Germline values: CDR1 SEHNR, CDR2 FQNEAQ (reference sequence). V was clipped by 5 bases and J by 4 bases, with 4 bases between them. The length of the CDR3 is 11 residues.

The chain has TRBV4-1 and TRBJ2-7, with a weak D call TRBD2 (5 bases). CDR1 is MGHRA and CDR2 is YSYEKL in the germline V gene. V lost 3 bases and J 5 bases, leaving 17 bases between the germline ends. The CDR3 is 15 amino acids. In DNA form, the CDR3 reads TGCGCCAGCAGCCAGATAGGACTGGGCCAGGACGAGCAGTACTTC. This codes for CASSQIGLGQDEQYF.

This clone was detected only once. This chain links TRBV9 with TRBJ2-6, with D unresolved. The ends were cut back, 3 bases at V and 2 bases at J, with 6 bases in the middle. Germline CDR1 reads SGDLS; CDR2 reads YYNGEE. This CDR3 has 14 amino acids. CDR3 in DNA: TGTGCCAGCAGCGGAGAAGCTGGGGCCAACGTCCTGACTTTC. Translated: CASSGEAGANVLTF.

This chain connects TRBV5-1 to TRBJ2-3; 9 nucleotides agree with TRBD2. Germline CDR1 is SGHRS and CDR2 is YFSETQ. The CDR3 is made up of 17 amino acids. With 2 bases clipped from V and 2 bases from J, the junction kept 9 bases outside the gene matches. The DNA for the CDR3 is TGCGCCAGCAGCTTCTGGGCGGGAGGGGGACCCACAGATACGCAGTATTTT. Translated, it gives CASSFWAGGGPTDTQYF. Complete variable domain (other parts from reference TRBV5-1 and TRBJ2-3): KAGVTQTPRYLIKTRGQQVTLSCSPISGHRSVSWYQQTPGQGLQFLFEYFSETQRNKGNFPGRFSGRQFSNSRSEMNVSTLELGDSALYLCASSFWAGGGPTDTQYFGPGTRLTVL.

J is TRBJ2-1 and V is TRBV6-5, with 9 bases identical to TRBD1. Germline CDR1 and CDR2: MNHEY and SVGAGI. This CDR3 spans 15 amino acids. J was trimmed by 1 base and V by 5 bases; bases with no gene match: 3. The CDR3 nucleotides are TGTGCCAGCAGTCTACAGGGGGCTTCCTACAATGAGCAGTTCTTC. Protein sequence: CASSLQGASYNEQFF.

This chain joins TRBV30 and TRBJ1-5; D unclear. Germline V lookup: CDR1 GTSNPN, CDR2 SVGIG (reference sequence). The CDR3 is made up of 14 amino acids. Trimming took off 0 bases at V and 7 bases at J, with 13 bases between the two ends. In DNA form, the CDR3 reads TGTGCCTGGAGTGTACAAACATCAGGACAGCCCCAGCATTTT. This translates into CAWSVQTSGQPQHF.

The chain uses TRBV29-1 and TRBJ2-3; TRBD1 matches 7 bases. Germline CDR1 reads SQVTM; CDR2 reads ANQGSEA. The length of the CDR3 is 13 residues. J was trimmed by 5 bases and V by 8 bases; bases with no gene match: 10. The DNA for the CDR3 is TGCAGCACAAGGACAGGCGACCGAGATACGCAGTATTTT. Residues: CSTRTGDRDTQYF.

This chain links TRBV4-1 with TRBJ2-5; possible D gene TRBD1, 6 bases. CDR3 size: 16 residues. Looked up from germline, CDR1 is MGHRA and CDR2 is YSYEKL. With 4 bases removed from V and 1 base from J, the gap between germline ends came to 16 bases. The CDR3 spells CASSPYRDTTQETQYF. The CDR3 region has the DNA TGCGCCAGCAGCCCTTACCGGGACACCACCCAAGAGACCCAGTACTTC.

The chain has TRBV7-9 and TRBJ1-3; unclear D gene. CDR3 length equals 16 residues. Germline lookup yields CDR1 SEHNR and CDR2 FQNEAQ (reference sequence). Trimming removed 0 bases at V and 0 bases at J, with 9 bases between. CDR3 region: CASSLARVRSGNTIYF. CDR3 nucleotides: TGTGCCAGCAGCTTAGCGCGGGTCCGCTCTGGAAACACCATATATTTT.

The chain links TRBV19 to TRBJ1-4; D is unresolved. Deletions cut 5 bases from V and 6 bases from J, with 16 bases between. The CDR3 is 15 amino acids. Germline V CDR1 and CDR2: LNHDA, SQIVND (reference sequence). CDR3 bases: TGTGCCAGTAGTCAACTCGGGAAGGGTGATGAAAAACTGTTTTTT. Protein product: CASSQLGKGDEKLFF.

DNA of the CDR3: TGTGCCAGCAGAGACAGCGACAATCAGCCCCAGCATTTT. It yields the protein CASRDSDNQPQHF. This chain connects TRBV6-5 to TRBJ1-5; the D gene is possibly TRBD1 (5 bases). Looked up from germline, CDR1 is MNHEY and CDR2 is SVGAGI. This CDR3 comprises 13 residues. V lost 6 bases and J 3 bases, leaving 9 bases between the germline ends.

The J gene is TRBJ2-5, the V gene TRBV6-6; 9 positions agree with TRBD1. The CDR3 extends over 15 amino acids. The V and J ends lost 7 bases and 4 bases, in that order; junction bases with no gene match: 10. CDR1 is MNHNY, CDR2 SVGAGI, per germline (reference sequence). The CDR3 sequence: CASNRQGEVGETQYF. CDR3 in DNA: TGTGCCAGCAATCGACAGGGGGAGGTAGGAGAGACCCAGTACTTC.

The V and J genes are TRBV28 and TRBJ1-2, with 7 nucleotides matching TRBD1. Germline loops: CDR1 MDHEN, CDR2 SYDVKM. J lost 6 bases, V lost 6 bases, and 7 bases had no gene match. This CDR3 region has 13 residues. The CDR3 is CASRGQLGNGYTF. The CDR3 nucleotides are TGTGCCAGCAGGGGACAGCTGGGGAATGGCTACACCTTC.

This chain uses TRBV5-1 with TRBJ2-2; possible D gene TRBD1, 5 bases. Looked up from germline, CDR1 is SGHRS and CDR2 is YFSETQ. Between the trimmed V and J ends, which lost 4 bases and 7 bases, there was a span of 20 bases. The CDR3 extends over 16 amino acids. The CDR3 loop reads CASSKSQGDGGGELFF. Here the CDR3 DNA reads TGCGCCAGCAGCAAAAGCCAGGGTGACGGTGGCGGGGAGCTGTTTTTT.

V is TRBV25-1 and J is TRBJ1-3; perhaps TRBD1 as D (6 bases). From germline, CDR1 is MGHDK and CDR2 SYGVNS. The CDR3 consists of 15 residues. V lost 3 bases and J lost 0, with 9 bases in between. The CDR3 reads CASSDYRASGNTIYF. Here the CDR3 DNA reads TGTGCCAGCAGTGATTACAGGGCCTCTGGAAACACCATATATTTT. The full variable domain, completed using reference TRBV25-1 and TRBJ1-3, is EADIYQTPRYLVIGTGKKITLECSQTMGHDKMYWYQQDPGMELHLIHYSYGVNSTEKGDLSSESTVSRIRTEHFPLTLESARPSHTSQYLCASSDYRASGNTIYFGEGSWLTVV.

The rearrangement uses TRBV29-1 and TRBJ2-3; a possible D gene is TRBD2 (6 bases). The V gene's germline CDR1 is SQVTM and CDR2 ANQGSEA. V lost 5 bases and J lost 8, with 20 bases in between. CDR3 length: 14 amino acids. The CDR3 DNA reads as TGCAGCGTTAGTTGGGGCGGGGCACCACCTACGCAGTATTTT. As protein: CSVSWGGAPPTQYF.

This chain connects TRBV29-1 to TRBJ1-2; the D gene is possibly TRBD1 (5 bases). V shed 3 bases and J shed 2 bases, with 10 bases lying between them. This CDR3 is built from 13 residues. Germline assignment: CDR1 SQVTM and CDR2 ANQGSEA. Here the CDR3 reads CSVEGQTNYGYTF. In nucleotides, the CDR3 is TGCAGCGTTGAGGGGCAGACCAACTATGGCTACACCTTC.

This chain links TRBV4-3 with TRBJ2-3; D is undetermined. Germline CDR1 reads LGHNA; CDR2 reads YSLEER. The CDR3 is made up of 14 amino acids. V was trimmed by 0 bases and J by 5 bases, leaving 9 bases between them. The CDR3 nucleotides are TGCGCCAGCAGCCAAGATTTGGAGATAGATACGCAGTATTTT. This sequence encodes CASSQDLEIDTQYF.

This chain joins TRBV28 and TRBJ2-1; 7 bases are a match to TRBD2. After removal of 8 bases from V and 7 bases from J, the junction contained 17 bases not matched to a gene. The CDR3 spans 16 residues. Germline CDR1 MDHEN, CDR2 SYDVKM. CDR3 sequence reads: CASAAWRSLAINEQFF. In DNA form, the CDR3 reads TGTGCCAGCGCCGCCTGGAGGTCACTAGCGATTAATGAGCAGTTCTTC.

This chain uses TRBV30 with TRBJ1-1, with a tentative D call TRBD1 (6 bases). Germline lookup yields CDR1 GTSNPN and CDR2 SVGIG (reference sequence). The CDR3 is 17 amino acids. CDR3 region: CGPPTFRGRGGWTEAFF. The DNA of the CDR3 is TGTGGCCCCCCCACGTTCAGGGGAAGGGGGGGATGGACTGAAGCTTTCTTT.

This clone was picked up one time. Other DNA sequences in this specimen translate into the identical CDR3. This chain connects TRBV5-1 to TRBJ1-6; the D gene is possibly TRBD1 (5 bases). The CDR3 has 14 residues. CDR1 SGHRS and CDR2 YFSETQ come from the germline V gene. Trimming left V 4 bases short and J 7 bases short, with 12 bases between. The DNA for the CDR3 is TGCGCCAGCAGCCTTGACAGACCCAATTCACCCCTCCACTTT. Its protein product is CASSLDRPNSPLHF. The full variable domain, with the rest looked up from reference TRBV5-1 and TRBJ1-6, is KAGVTQTPRYLIKTRGQQVTLSCSPISGHRSVSWYQQTPGQGLQFLFEYFSETQRNKGNFPGRFSGRQFSNSRSEMNVSTLELGDSALYLCASSLDRPNSPLHFGNGTRLTVT.